Sequencing of this TCR beta chain was carried out in a study of CD8 T cells in ankylosing spondylitis. Study-wide points: The authors found the disease-linked clones to be CD8+ and relatively rare in peripheral blood. Matched ankylosing spondylitis synovial fluid reportedly contained a significantly enriched population of disease-linked clones. One TCR beta motif, made up of under ten highly homologous variants, appeared characteristic of ankylosing spondylitis blood.

This clonotype was seen many times. Its antigen is as yet unknown. CDR1 SGDLS and CDR2 YYNGEE come from the germline V gene. Trimming cost V 4 bases and J 4 bases, with 17 bases left between them. The CDR3 totals 16 residues. As the method for making TCR beta libraries, quantitative 5'-RACE with molecular barcodes was used. Each CDR3 protein is one row after TCRdb ran MiXCR on the 5' RACE reads. The data hold roughly 42,000 distinct CDR3 sequences, with less than 3% observed a single time. The chain uses TRBV9 and TRBJ2-2; weak D call: TRBD2 (6 bases). The source of this sequence is a male donor with ankylosing spondylitis or in good health (not recorded which). The sample consisted of blood, either unsorted or a sorted T cell fraction (not recorded which). The CDR3 DNA reads as TGTGCCAGCAGCACCCGACCCGGGAGTCTCACCGGGGAGCTGTTTTTT. Its translation is CASSTRPGSLTGELFF.